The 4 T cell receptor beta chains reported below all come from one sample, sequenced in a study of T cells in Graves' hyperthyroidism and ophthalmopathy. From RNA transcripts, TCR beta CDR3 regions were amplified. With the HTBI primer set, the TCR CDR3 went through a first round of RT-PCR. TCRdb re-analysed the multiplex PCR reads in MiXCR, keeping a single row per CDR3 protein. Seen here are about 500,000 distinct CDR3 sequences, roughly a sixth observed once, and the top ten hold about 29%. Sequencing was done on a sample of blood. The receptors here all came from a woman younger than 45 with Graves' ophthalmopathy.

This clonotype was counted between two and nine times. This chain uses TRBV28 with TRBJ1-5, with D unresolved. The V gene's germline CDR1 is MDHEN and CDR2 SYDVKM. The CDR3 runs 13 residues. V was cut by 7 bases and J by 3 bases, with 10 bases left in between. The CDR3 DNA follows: TGTGCCAGCACCTTTCGCCCCAATCAGCCCCAGCATTTT. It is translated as CASTFRPNQPQHF.

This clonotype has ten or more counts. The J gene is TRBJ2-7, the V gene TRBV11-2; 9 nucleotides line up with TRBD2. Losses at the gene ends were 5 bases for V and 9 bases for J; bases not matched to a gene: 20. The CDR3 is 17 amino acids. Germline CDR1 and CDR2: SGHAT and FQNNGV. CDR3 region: CASSPYRIQAGGPRQYF. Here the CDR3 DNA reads TGTGCCAGCAGCCCCTACCGGATCCAGGCGGGAGGGCCTAGGCAGTACTTC.

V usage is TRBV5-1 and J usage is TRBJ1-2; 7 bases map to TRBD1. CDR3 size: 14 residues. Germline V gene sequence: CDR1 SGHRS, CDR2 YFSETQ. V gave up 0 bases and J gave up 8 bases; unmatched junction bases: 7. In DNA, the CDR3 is TGCGCCAGCAGCTTGGACCGGACAGGTCACGGCTACACCTTC. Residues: CASSLDRTGHGYTF.

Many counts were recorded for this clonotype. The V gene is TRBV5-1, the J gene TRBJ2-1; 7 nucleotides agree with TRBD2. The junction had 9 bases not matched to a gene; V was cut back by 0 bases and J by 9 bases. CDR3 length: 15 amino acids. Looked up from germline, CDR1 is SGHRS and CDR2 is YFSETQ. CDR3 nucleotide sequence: TGCGCCAGCAGCTTGGGGTCTAGCGGTTTGGGTGAGCAGTTCTTC. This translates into CASSLGSSGLGEQFF.